This entry lists 12 T cell receptor beta chains sequenced from one sample in a study of control samples from healthy donors and cancer patients. Sequenced by immunoSEQ multiplex PCR; TCRdb stores in-frame clones only, minus some. The repertoire has around 180,000 clones, almost 90% of them found once; the top ten carry nearly 5%. Sequencing used blood. These receptors all stem from a woman aged 30 to 39 in good health.

The chain has TRBV29-1 and TRBJ2-2; unclear D gene. The CDR3 has 13 amino acids. In germline, CDR1 is SQVTM, CDR2 ANQGSEA. Trimming took off 3 bases at V and 4 bases at J, with 9 bases between the two ends. CDR3 residues: CSVDSPFTGELFF. The CDR3 coding sequence is TGCAGCGTTGATTCCCCCTTCACCGGGGAGCTGTTTTTT.

The chain couples TRBV3-1 (or the pseudogene TRBV3-2) to TRBJ2-3; D not resolved. Germline V gives CDR1 LGHDT, CDR2 YNNKEL (reference sequence). This CDR3 spans 14 amino acids. V gave up 4 bases and J gave up 5 bases, with 13 bases separating them. The CDR3 is CASSLTLDVDTQYF. The CDR3 DNA reads as TGTGCCAGCAGCCTGACTCTGGACGTAGATACGCAGTATTTT.

This clone was recorded once. The chain has TRBV25-1 and TRBJ1-3, with 7 bases that match TRBD1. Losses at the gene ends were 6 bases for V and 2 bases for J; bases not matched to a gene: 7. This CDR3 contains 15 residues. Germline loops: CDR1 MGHDK, CDR2 SYGVNS. The CDR3, as DNA: TGTGCCAGCAGGGCCCGACAGGGACCTGGAAACACCATATATTTT. It yields the protein CASRARQGPGNTIYF.

The rearrangement uses TRBV4-1 and TRBJ2-1; 7 bases map to TRBD1. Germline loops: CDR1 MGHRA, CDR2 YSYEKL. With V trimmed by 0 bases and J by 8 bases, 4 bases remained unmatched. The CDR3 consists of 14 residues. In DNA, the CDR3 is TGCGCCAGCAGCCAAGAAGGGGGCAGAGATGAGCAGTTCTTC. Residues: CASSQEGGRDEQFF.

The rearrangement joins TRBV29-1 to TRBJ2-2, with 8 bases that match TRBD1. Germline-derived CDR1 and CDR2 are SQVTM and ANQGSEA. Germline trimming cut 4 bases from V and 6 bases from J; bases unmatched to any gene: 13. This CDR3 is 16 amino acids long. DNA of the CDR3: TGCAGCGTTGGGGCAGGGGGCGCCTCGGGGTCCGGGGAGCTGTTTTTT. It codes for CSVGAGGASGSGELFF.

The rearrangement joins TRBV28 to TRBJ1-5; D possibly corresponds to TRBD1 (6 bases). CDR3 length: 14 residues. Germline loops: CDR1 MDHEN, CDR2 SYDVKM. Trimming left V 6 bases short and J 1 base short, with 10 bases between. In DNA, the CDR3 is TGTGCCAGCAGGACAGGTGGAAGCAATCAGCCCCAGCATTTT. Translation gives CASRTGGSNQPQHF. The full variable domain, in which reference TRBV28 and TRBJ1-5 provide the parts outside the CDR3, is DVKVTQSSRYLVKRTGEKVFLECVQDMDHENMFWYRQDPGLGLRLIYFSYDVKMKEKGDIPEGYSVSREKKERFSLILESASTNQTSMYLCASRTGGSNQPQHFGDGTRLSIL.

The V call is TRBV7-9, the J call TRBJ2-1; TRBD1 matches 7 bases. The CDR3 spans 18 residues. The J segment lost 0 bases and the V segment lost 5 bases, leaving 13 bases of the junction unmatched. Germline values: CDR1 SEHNR, CDR2 FQNEAQ (reference sequence). Here the CDR3 DNA reads TGTGCCAGCAGCAATACCGTCCTACAGGGGAGCTCCTACAATGAGCAGTTCTTC. This sequence encodes CASSNTVLQGSSYNEQFF. The full variable domain, its missing parts supplied by reference TRBV7-9 and TRBJ2-1, is DTGVSQNPRHKITKRGQNVTFRCDPISEHNRLYWYRQTLGQGPEFLTYFQNEAQLEKSRLLSDRFSAERPKGSFSTLEIQRTEQGDSAMYLCASSNTVLQGSSYNEQFFGPGTRLTVL.

The chain is built from TRBV28 and TRBJ1-4; 9 bases align to TRBD1. This CDR3 spans 15 amino acids. CDR1 is MDHEN and CDR2 is SYDVKM in the germline V gene. Trimming at V came to 11 bases and at J to 7 bases, leaving 14 bases not matched to a gene. CDR3: CASLEGQGLSEKLFF. CDR3 bases: TGTGCCTCTTTGGAGGGACAGGGACTGAGTGAAAAACTGTTTTTT.

The J gene is TRBJ1-4, the V gene TRBV10-3; no reliable D call. The CDR3 has 14 residues. V was clipped by 4 bases and J by 0 bases, with 6 bases between them. Germline V gene sequence: CDR1 ENHRY, CDR2 SYGVKD. The CDR3 region is CAISGGATNEKLFF. The DNA for the CDR3 is TGTGCCATCAGTGGAGGCGCAACTAATGAAAAACTGTTTTTT.

The chain is built from TRBV18 and TRBJ2-3; D might be TRBD1 (6 bases). Trimming shortened V by 0 bases and J by 3 bases, and 13 bases separated the two germline ends. CDR3 length: 16 amino acids. Germline CDR1 and CDR2: KGHSH and LQKENI. The DNA for the CDR3 is TGTGCCAGCTCACCACCGGACAGAGTAGAAACAGATACGCAGTATTTT. This gives the protein CASSPPDRVETDTQYF.

The chain links TRBV7-8 to TRBJ2-1, with TRBD1 matching 7 bases. J gave up 2 bases and V 1 base, and 2 bases lay outside the gene matches. Looked up from germline, CDR1 is SGHVS and CDR2 is FQNEAQ. The CDR3 has 15 amino acids. This CDR3 reads CASSLGGGPYNEQFF. CDR3 in DNA: TGTGCCAGCAGCTTAGGAGGGGGCCCCTACAATGAGCAGTTCTTC.

This chain links TRBV11-2 with TRBJ2-5; possibly TRBD1 for D (6 bases). The V end was cut by 5 bases, the J end by 5 bases, with 21 bases between. CDR1 SGHAT and CDR2 FQNNGV come from the germline V gene. This CDR3 has 16 residues. In nucleotides, the CDR3 is TGTGCCAGCAGCGTCATTCCCTCCGGGACAAGGGAGACCCAGTACTTC. Translating it yields CASSVIPSGTRETQYF.